One sample yielded the 22 T cell receptor beta chains listed below, sequenced in a study of blood T cell repertoires in COVID-19. Assay: immunoSEQ multiplex PCR; the TCRdb copy retains only in-frame clones and omits some. The profile covers around 250,000 clones, with about 87% appearing a single time and over 0.75% taken by the ten largest. The sequenced sample consisted of PBMCs or T cells enriched from blood (not recorded which). These receptors were collected from a man aged 45-65 years who had been exposed to COVID-19.

The V call is TRBV5-1, the J call TRBJ1-4; TRBD1 matches 8 bases. Germline CDR1 SGHRS, CDR2 YFSETQ. The CDR3 length is 14 residues. Trimming took 2 bases from V and 8 from J; bases not matched to a gene: 5. This chain's CDR3 is CASSLGQGEEKLFF. CDR3 bases: TGCGCCAGCAGCTTAGGACAGGGAGAAGAAAAACTGTTTTTT. Using reference TRBV5-1 and TRBJ1-4 for the parts outside the CDR3, the full variable domain is KAGVTQTPRYLIKTRGQQVTLSCSPISGHRSVSWYQQTPGQGLQFLFEYFSETQRNKGNFPGRFSGRQFSNSRSEMNVSTLELGDSALYLCASSLGQGEEKLFFGSGTQLSVL.

This chain uses TRBV5-1 with TRBJ1-5; D ambiguous. The CDR3 length is 15 residues. The ends were cut back, 0 bases at V and 6 bases at J, with 13 bases in the middle. CDR1 and CDR2 from the germline V gene are SGHRS and YFSETQ. DNA for the CDR3: TGCGCCAGCAGCTTGGGTACCCTAGGAGGTCAGCCCCAGCATTTT. Translation gives CASSLGTLGGQPQHF.

The chain employs TRBV28 and TRBJ2-5; 8 bases match TRBD1. V lost 5 bases to trimming and J lost 4 bases; unmatched junction nucleotides: 6. The CDR3 has 14 residues. Germline V gene sequence: CDR1 MDHEN, CDR2 SYDVKM. The chain's CDR3 is CASSAPGGVETQYF. For the CDR3, the DNA is TGTGCCAGCAGTGCCCCAGGGGGCGTAGAGACCCAGTACTTC.

This clone was picked up a small number of times. Other DNA sequences within the sample encode an identical CDR3. The chain recombines TRBV14 with TRBJ1-2; 7 bases agree with TRBD1. The V gene end was trimmed by 1 base and the J gene end by 3 bases; junction bases not matched to a gene: 2. Germline V gives CDR1 SGHDN, CDR2 FVKESK. This CDR3 has 14 amino acids. The CDR3 DNA is TGTGCCAGCAGCCAAGGGACAGGCTACTATGGCTACACCTTC. Its translation is CASSQGTGYYGYTF. Full variable domain (outside the CDR3, taken from reference TRBV14 and TRBJ1-2): EAGVTQFPSHSVIEKGQTVTLRCDPISGHDNLYWYRRVMGKEIKFLLHFVKESKQDESGMPNNRFLAERTGGTYSTLKVQPAELEDSGVYFCASSQGTGYYGYTFGSGTRLTVV.

V and J are TRBV5-1 and TRBJ2-1, with D perhaps TRBD1 (5 bases). The V gene lost 2 bases and the J gene lost 8 bases, with 14 bases spanning the gap. The CDR3 is 14 amino acids. Germline CDR1 SGHRS, CDR2 YFSETQ. The CDR3 region is CASSLGAASDEQFF. As DNA, the CDR3 is TGCGCCAGCAGCTTAGGGGCTGCCTCGGATGAGCAGTTCTTC.

The chain has TRBV28 and TRBJ1-1; no firm D call. CDR1 is MDHEN and CDR2 is SYDVKM in the germline V gene. The CDR3 runs to 12 residues. V was shortened by 5 bases and J by 8 bases, with 12 bases between the two germline ends. This CDR3 is CASSPLRPEAFF. CDR3 bases: TGTGCCAGCAGTCCCCTTCGTCCCGAAGCTTTCTTT.

The J gene is TRBJ1-1, the V gene TRBV6-4; D not certain. CDR3 length equals 13 residues. V was pared by 5 bases and J by 3 bases, with 10 bases between. CDR1 MRHNA and CDR2 SNTAGT come from the germline V gene. The CDR3 loop is CASSREMDTEAFF. Written as DNA, the CDR3 is TGTGCCAGCAGTCGCGAGATGGACACTGAAGCTTTCTTT.

The J gene is TRBJ1-2, the V gene TRBV7-9, with D hard to call. The CDR3 covers 15 residues. Germline lookup yields CDR1 SEHNR and CDR2 FQNEAQ (reference sequence). V lost 3 bases and J lost 5, with 16 bases in between. The CDR3, as DNA: TGTGCCAGCAGCTTCGGCGGGGAGTTAGGATATGGCTACACCTTC. It translates to CASSFGGELGYGYTF.

The genes are TRBV7-2 and TRBJ1-3, with D uncertain. The germline V gene has CDR1 SGHTA and CDR2 FQGNSA. This CDR3 is 15 amino acids long. Trimming removed 5 bases from V and 0 bases from J, with 11 bases in between. The CDR3 is CASSPQSYSGNTIYF. The CDR3 DNA is TGTGCCAGCAGCCCTCAGTCTTACTCTGGAAACACCATATATTTT.

This chain connects TRBV5-4 to TRBJ1-2, with D uncertain. V was shortened by 0 bases and J by 2 bases, with 8 bases between the two germline ends. CDR3 size: 14 residues. CDR1 is SGHNT, CDR2 YYREEE, per germline (reference sequence). The CDR3 nucleotides are TGTGCCAGCAGCTTGGGTGGAGGGAACTATGGCTACACCTTC. Residues: CASSLGGGNYGYTF.

This rearrangement joins TRBV5-1 to TRBJ2-5, with D tentatively TRBD1 (6 bases). The V gene lost 5 bases and the J gene lost 1 base, with 12 bases spanning the gap. Germline loops: CDR1 SGHRS, CDR2 YFSETQ. This CDR3 has 14 residues. CDR3 in amino acids: CASRTGPVQETQYF. The CDR3 bases are TGCGCCAGCAGGACAGGCCCTGTCCAAGAGACCCAGTACTTC.

The V and J genes are TRBV9 and TRBJ1-2; 7 nucleotides align to TRBD1. Germline V lookup: CDR1 SGDLS, CDR2 YYNGEE. V shed 4 bases and J 6 bases; nucleotides not matched to a gene: 9. This CDR3 has 14 amino acids. The CDR3 sequence: CASSPQGQADGYTF. The CDR3 DNA follows: TGTGCCAGCAGCCCCCAAGGACAGGCTGATGGCTACACCTTC.

The chain links TRBV11-3 to TRBJ2-3, with D maybe TRBD2 (6 bases). V was trimmed by 4 bases and J by 1 base, leaving 12 bases between them. There are 15 residues in the CDR3. CDR1 is SGHNT and CDR2 is YENEEA in the germline V gene. The CDR3 DNA follows: TGTGCCAGCAGCTCGACGGAGGGAGGCACAGATACGCAGTATTTT. Translated: CASSSTEGGTDTQYF.

The chain couples TRBV4-1 to TRBJ2-6; 7 positions agree with TRBD2. Germline V gives CDR1 MGHRA, CDR2 YSYEKL. The CDR3 spans 17 residues. After removal of 1 base from V and 0 bases from J, the junction contained 3 bases not matched to a gene. The CDR3, as DNA: TGCGCCAGCAGCCAAGGGGAGGGTGGCTCTGGGGCCAACGTCCTGACTTTC. This codes for CASSQGEGGSGANVLTF.

The rearrangement links TRBV5-1 to TRBJ2-7; D gene uncertain. The length of the CDR3 is 14 residues. The germline CDR1 and CDR2 sequences are SGHRS and YFSETQ. With 0 bases removed from V and 3 bases from J, the gap between germline ends came to 10 bases. The CDR3 coding sequence is TGCGCCAGCAGCTTGGAAGGCAGCGACTACGAGCAGTACGTC. This sequence encodes CASSLEGSDYEQYV.

The chain links TRBV5-4 to TRBJ1-6; D may be TRBD1 (6 bases). Trimming cost V 1 base and J 8 bases, with 13 bases left between them. Germline CDR1 is SGHNT and CDR2 is YYREEE (reference sequence). The CDR3 consists of 15 residues. CDR3 sequence reads: CASSLKGGLDSPLHF. The CDR3 nucleotides read TGTGCCAGCAGCTTGAAGGGGGGGCTGGATTCACCCCTCCACTTT.

The V call is TRBV27, the J call TRBJ1-4; 9 bases fit TRBD1. Germline loops: CDR1 MNHEY, CDR2 SMNVEV (reference sequence). The CDR3 extends over 16 amino acids. J was trimmed by 2 bases and V by 5 bases; bases with no gene match: 6. CDR3 nucleotides: TGTGCCAGCAGTCACGACAGGGGGATTACTAATGAAAAACTGTTTTTT. This translates into CASSHDRGITNEKLFF.

The chain links TRBV2 to TRBJ2-7, with 14 nucleotides matching TRBD2. The V and J ends lost 6 bases and 5 bases, in that order; junction bases with no gene match: 12. Per germline, CDR1 SNHLY and CDR2 FYNNEI. CDR3 length equals 17 residues. This CDR3 reads CASRLGQGLAGVHEQYF. The CDR3 nucleotides are TGTGCCAGCAGATTGGGTCAGGGACTAGCGGGGGTCCACGAGCAGTACTTC.

The chain carries TRBV4-1 and TRBJ2-7, with D possibly being TRBD1 (5 bases). Germline V lookup: CDR1 MGHRA, CDR2 YSYEKL. The CDR3 has 13 amino acids. Trimming left V 4 bases short and J 4 bases short, with 11 bases between. CDR3 sequence (DNA): TGCGCCAGCAGCCTAACTCAGGGTTACGAGCAGTACTTC. As protein: CASSLTQGYEQYF.

The chain employs TRBV24-1 and TRBJ1-5, with D perhaps matching TRBD1 (6 bases). Deletions cut 9 bases from V and 3 bases from J, with 17 bases between. The CDR3 consists of 15 residues. Germline V gene sequence: CDR1 KGHDR, CDR2 SFDVKD. CDR3 DNA sequence: TGTGCCACCGGAGAGGGGGTAGCGACCAATCAGCCCCAGCATTTT. Translating gives CATGEGVATNQPQHF.

This chain joins TRBV3-1 (or the pseudogene TRBV3-2) and TRBJ2-1; D uncertain. This CDR3 spans 15 amino acids. Germline CDR1 is LGHDT and CDR2 is YNNKEL (reference sequence). V gave up 2 bases and J gave up 7 bases, with 15 bases separating them. This CDR3 is CASSQNRRFGNEQFF. The CDR3 bases are TGTGCCAGCAGCCAAAATCGCAGGTTTGGTAATGAGCAGTTCTTC.

The CDR3: CASSFSGGTEAFF. The CDR3 nucleotides read TGCGCCAGCAGCTTCTCAGGGGGCACTGAAGCTTTCTTT. The rearrangement uses TRBV5-1 and TRBJ1-1; 7 bases fit TRBD1. J gave up 4 bases and V 2 bases, and 2 bases lay outside the gene matches. Germline V gene data show CDR1 as SGHRS and CDR2 as YFSETQ. The CDR3 covers 13 residues.